The 7 T cell receptor beta chains below were found in one sample sequenced in a study of blood T cells in healthy people across ages. With a J-beta primer mix and a sample-barcoded 5' primer, a second PCR ran about 7 to 12 cycles. TCRdb reprocessed the 5' RACE reads via MiXCR and lists one record per CDR3 protein. The data contain some 1,800,000 distinct CDR3 sequences, around 42% of them singletons. Sequenced: blood. These receptors were taken from a human donor in good health.

CDR3 residues: CASSRREGYGYTF. The DNA for the CDR3 is TGTGCCAGCAGCCGTCGGGAGGGCTATGGCTACACCTTC. V is TRBV5-5 and J is TRBJ1-2; D remains unclear. V was clipped by 4 bases and J by 4 bases, with 11 bases between them. CDR3 size: 13 residues. The germline gives CDR1 SGHKS, CDR2 YYEKEE (reference sequence).

V is TRBV12-3 or TRBV12-4 and J is TRBJ1-3; TRBD1 aligns across 9 bases. V lost 6 bases to trimming and J lost 9 bases; unmatched junction nucleotides: 9. CDR3 length equals 14 residues. The CDR3 DNA reads as TGTGCCAGCAGCCACCGGGACAGGGAGGGCACCATATATTTT. Translation gives CASSHRDREGTIYF.

V is TRBV7-2 and J is TRBJ2-1; D unclear. CDR3 length: 16 residues. Trimming removed 2 bases at V and 3 bases at J, with 14 bases between. Germline V gene lookup returns CDR1 SGHTA and CDR2 FQGNSA. The CDR3 nucleotides read TGTGCCAGCAGCTTACTCCCGAAAGGTATCTACAATGAGCAGTTCTTC. This encodes CASSLLPKGIYNEQFF.

The J gene is TRBJ2-5, the V gene TRBV18; tentatively, D is TRBD1 or TRBD2 (5 bases each). The DNA end is more similar to TRBJ2-7, so the J call may be wrong. This CDR3 contains 14 residues. Germline CDR1 is KGHSH and CDR2 is LQKENI. The CDR3 DNA follows: TGTGCCAGCTCACCACCTACAGGAGGCTACGAGCAGTACTTC. Its translation: CASSPPTGGYEQYF.

In its sample, this clonotype was seen a few times. The V gene is TRBV20-1, the J gene TRBJ1-2; D may be TRBD1 (5 bases). The CDR3 is 13 amino acids. Germline CDR1 and CDR2: DFQATT and SNEGSKA (reference sequence). V was pared by 3 bases and J by 6 bases, with 14 bases between. CDR3 sequence reads: CSASNRIFDGYTF. CDR3 nucleotide sequence: TGCAGTGCTAGTAACAGGATTTTTGATGGCTACACCTTC.

The chain recombines TRBV29-1 with TRBJ1-2; D remains ambiguous. Germline V gene sequence: CDR1 SQVTM, CDR2 ANQGSEA. V lost 7 bases and J lost 5, with 23 bases in between. This CDR3 has 15 amino acids. CDR3 loop: CSAASEGPLPYGYTF. CDR3 in DNA: TGCAGCGCTGCCTCCGAAGGCCCTTTGCCATATGGCTACACCTTC.

This rearrangement joins TRBV12-3 or TRBV12-4 to TRBJ2-2; D remains ambiguous. V gave up 0 bases and J gave up 5 bases, with 10 bases separating them. The CDR3 runs 15 residues. This CDR3 is CASSLASLVTGELFF. The CDR3 DNA reads TGTGCCAGCAGTTTAGCCTCCCTAGTAACCGGGGAGCTGTTTTTT.